Presented here are 2 T cell receptor beta chains from one specimen sequenced in a study of blood T cells in healthy people across ages. Through a sample-barcoded 5' primer and a J-beta primer mix, a second PCR was run for roughly 7 to 12 cycles. TCRdb processed the 5' RACE reads anew with MiXCR; each CDR3 protein has one entry. The profile shows hundreds of thousands of distinct CDR3 sequences, about three fifths of them singletons. Sequenced input: blood. The receptors come from a man aged 30 to 45 in good health.

The rearrangement uses TRBV28 and TRBJ2-1; D may be TRBD2 (5 bases). The CDR3 totals 14 residues. The V gene's germline CDR1 is MDHEN and CDR2 SYDVKM. Trimming removed 4 bases at V and 6 bases at J, with 13 bases between. Here the CDR3 reads CASSYPLAGNEQFF. The CDR3 DNA sequence: TGTGCCAGCAGTTACCCCCTAGCCGGCAATGAGCAGTTCTTC. The whole variable domain, remainder taken from reference TRBV28 and TRBJ2-1, is DVKVTQSSRYLVKRTGEKVFLECVQDMDHENMFWYRQDPGLGLRLIYFSYDVKMKEKGDIPEGYSVSREKKERFSLILESASTNQTSMYLCASSYPLAGNEQFFGPGTRLTVL.

This chain joins TRBV6-5 and TRBJ2-1; D call uncertain. The ends were cut back, 6 bases at V and 8 bases at J, with 11 bases in the middle. CDR3 length: 12 amino acids. Germline assignment: CDR1 MNHEY and CDR2 SVGAGI. CDR3 region: CASRPSWYEQFF. In DNA, the CDR3 is TGTGCCAGCAGACCCTCGTGGTATGAGCAGTTCTTC.